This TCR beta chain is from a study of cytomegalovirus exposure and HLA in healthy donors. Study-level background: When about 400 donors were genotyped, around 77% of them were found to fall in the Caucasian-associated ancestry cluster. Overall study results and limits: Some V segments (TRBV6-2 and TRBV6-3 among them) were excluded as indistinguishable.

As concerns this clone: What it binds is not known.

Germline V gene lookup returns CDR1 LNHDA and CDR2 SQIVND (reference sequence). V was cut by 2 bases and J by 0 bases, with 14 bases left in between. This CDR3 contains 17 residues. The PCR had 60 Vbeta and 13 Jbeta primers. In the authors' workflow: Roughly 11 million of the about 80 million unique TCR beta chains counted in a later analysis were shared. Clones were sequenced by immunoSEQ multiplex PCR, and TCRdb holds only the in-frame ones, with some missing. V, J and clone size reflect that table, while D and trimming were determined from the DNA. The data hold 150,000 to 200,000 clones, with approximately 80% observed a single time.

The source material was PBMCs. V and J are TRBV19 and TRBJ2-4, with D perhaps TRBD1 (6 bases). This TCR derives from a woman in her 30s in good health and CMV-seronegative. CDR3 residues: CASSISSRGVAKNIQYF. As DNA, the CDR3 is TGTGCCAGTAGTATAAGTTCCAGGGGAGTAGCCAAAAACATTCAGTACTTC.